This T cell receptor (beta chain) was identified during a study of identical twins. Study conclusions and caveats: Alpha sequences out of frame and shared by twins had excess low generation probability.

For this clonotype: Its specificity is not known. The junction differs from germline at one of its ends, possibly a read error.

There are 15 residues in the CDR3. Germline-derived CDR1 and CDR2 are ENHRY and SYGVKD. One entry per CDR3 protein results from TCRdb running MiXCR on the 5' RACE reads. The table lists 350,000 or so distinct CDR3 sequences, 9% to 10% of them singletons. This TCR was recovered from a woman in her forties or fifties in good health. V gene TRBV10-3 combines with J gene TRBJ2-4; tentative D call: TRBD1 (5 bases). Sequenced material: naive T cells sorted from blood. The CDR3 reads CAISKSSLGENIQYF. The DNA for the CDR3 is TGTGCCATCAGTAAGTCGAGTTTAGGGGAAAACATTCAGTACTTC.